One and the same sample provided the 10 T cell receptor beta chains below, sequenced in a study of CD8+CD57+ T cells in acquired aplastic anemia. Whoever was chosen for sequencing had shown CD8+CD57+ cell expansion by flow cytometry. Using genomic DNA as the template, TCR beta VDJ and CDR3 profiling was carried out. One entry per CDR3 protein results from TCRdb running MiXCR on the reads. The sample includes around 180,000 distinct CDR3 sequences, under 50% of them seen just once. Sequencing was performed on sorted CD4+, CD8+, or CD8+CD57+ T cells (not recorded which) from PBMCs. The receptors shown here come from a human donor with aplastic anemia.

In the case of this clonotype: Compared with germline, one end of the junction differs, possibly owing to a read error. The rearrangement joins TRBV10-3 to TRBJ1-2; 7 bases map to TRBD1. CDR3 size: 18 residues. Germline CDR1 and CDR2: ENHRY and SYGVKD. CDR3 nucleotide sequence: TGTGCCAGCAGTGGGGGGCCCCGAGCGACAGGGTATGCCTATGGCTACACCTTC. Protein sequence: CASSGGPRATGYAYGYTF.

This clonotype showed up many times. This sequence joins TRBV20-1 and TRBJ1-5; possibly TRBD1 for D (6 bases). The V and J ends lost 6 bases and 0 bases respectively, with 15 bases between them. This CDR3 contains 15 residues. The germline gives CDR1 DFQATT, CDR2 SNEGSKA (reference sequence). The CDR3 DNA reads TGCAGTGCCAGTACAGGGACGGATAGCAATCAGCCCCAGCATTTT. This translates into CSASTGTDSNQPQHF.

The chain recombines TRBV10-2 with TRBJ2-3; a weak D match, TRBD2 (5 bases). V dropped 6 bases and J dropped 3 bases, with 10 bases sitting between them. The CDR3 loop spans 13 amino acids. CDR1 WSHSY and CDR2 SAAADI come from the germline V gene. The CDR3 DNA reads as TGCGCCAGCAGCCCCCGCGGGACAGATACGCAGTATTTT. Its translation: CASSPRGTDTQYF.

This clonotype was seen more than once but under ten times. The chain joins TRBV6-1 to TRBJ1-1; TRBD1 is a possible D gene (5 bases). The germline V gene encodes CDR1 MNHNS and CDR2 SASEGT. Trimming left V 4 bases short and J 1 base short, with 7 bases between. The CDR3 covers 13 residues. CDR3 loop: CASSARENTEAFF. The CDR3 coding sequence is TGTGCCAGCAGTGCCAGGGAGAACACTGAAGCTTTCTTT.

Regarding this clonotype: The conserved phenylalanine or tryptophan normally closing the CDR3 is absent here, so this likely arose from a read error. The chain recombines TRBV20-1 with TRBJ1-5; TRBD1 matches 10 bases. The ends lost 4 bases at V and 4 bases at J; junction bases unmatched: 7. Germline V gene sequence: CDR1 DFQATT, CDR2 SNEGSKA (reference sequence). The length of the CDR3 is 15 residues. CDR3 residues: CSATGTGDGNQPQHS. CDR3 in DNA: TGCAGTGCTACCGGGACAGGGGATGGAAATCAGCCCCAGCATTCT.

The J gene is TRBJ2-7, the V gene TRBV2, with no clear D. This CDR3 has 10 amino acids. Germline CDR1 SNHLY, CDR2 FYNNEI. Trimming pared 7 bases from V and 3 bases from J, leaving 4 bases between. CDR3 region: CASKDYEQYF. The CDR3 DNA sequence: TGTGCCAGCAAAGACTACGAGCAGTACTTC.

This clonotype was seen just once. Here the CDR3 reads CASSGTASGNTIYF. CDR3 coding DNA: TGTGCCAGTAGCGGGACAGCCTCTGGAAACACCATATATTTT. The chain is built from TRBV19 and TRBJ1-3; TRBD1 matches 7 bases. This CDR3 contains 14 residues. Trimming at V came to 6 bases and at J to 0 bases, leaving 2 bases not matched to a gene. The germline CDR1 and CDR2 sequences are LNHDA and SQIVND (reference sequence).

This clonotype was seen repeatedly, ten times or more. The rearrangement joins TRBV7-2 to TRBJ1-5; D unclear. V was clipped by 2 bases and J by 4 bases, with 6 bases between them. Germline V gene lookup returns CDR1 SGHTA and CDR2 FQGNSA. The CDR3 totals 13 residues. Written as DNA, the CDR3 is TGTGCCAGCAGCTTACCCGGAAATCAGCCCCAGCATTTT. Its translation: CASSLPGNQPQHF.

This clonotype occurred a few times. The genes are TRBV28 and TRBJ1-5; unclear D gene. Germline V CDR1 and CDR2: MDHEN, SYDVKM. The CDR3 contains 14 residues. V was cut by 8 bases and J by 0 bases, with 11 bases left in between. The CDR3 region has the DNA TGTGCCAGCGTCGGACGGTATAGCAATCAGCCCCAGCATTTT. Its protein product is CASVGRYSNQPQHF.

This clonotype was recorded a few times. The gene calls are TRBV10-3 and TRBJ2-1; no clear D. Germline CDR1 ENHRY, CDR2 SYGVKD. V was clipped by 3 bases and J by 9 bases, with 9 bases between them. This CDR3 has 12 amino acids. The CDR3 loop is CAISEERGEQFF. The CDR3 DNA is TGTGCCATCAGTGAAGAACGCGGTGAGCAGTTCTTC.